This T cell receptor (beta chain) was retrieved from a study of control samples from healthy donors and cancer patients. A remark on this clone: Within the sample, other DNA sequences also encode this same CDR3.

Some clones are missing from TCRdb's copy, which holds only in-frame ones; the method was immunoSEQ multiplex PCR. The table has 60,000 to 100,000 clones, over 75% seen once. Germline V gene lookup returns CDR1 SGHVS and CDR2 FNYEAQ. The CDR3 sequence is 11 residues long. The ends were cut back, 4 bases at V and 2 bases at J, with 2 bases in the middle. Specimen: blood. This clonotype was obtained from a man between 50 and 59 years old in good health. The rearrangement joins TRBV7-6 to TRBJ2-5; D uncertain. This CDR3 reads CASSSQETQYF. CDR3 DNA: TGTGCCAGCAGCTCGCAAGAGACCCAGTACTTC.